The 26 T cell receptor beta chains below come from one sample, sequenced in a study of T-cell memory formation after mild COVID-19. TCRdb re-called the 5' RACE reads through MiXCR, storing one row per CDR3 protein. Among under 450,000 distinct CDR3 sequences listed, approximately 15% were seen once. Sample: PBMCs or a T cell subset sorted from them (not recorded which). The receptors stem from a man between 18 and 35 years old who had mild COVID-19 (a few samples of this study predate the infection). Cell type and time point are not known.

The genes are TRBV12-3 or TRBV12-4 and TRBJ1-6, with D possibly TRBD1 on 6 matching bases. The CDR3 has 16 residues. Trimming removed 3 bases at V and 9 bases at J, with 18 bases between. CDR3 nucleotides: TGTGCCAGCAGTTTCGGATTCGGCCGACAGGTTTCACCCCTCCACTTT. Encoded protein: CASSFGFGRQVSPLHF.

This clonotype was seen only a few times. The chain uses TRBV4-1 and TRBJ2-3; 11 bases are a match to TRBD2. CDR3 length equals 16 residues. Unmatched junction bases numbered 11, after V lost 8 bases and J lost 4 bases. The germline V gene has CDR1 MGHRA and CDR2 YSYEKL. The CDR3 loop reads CASWANSGGASDTQYF. In DNA form, the CDR3 reads TGCGCCAGCTGGGCCAATAGCGGGGGGGCCTCAGATACGCAGTATTTT.

The table lists this clonotype with a few counts. The V and J genes are TRBV4-3 and TRBJ1-4; D is perhaps TRBD1 (5 bases). Trimming left V 0 bases short and J 6 bases short, with 11 bases between. In germline, CDR1 is LGHNA, CDR2 YSLEER. The CDR3 covers 15 residues. For the CDR3, the DNA is TGCGCCAGCAGCCAAGAGGGGGGAGAGGATGAAAAACTGTTTTTT. Amino acids: CASSQEGGEDEKLFF.

This clonotype was counted at least ten times. In DNA form, the CDR3 reads TGTGCCAGCAGCGAAACAGGGGATAGCAATCAGCCCCAGCATTTT. This codes for CASSETGDSNQPQHF. The chain links TRBV9 to TRBJ1-5; 7 bases line up with TRBD1. J was trimmed by 0 bases and V by 3 bases; bases with no gene match: 3. This CDR3 contains 15 residues. Germline CDR1 is SGDLS and CDR2 is YYNGEE. Filled out from reference TRBV9 and TRBJ1-5, the complete variable domain reads DSGVTQTPKHLITATGQRVTLRCSPRSGDLSVYWYQQSLDQGLQFLIQYYNGEERAKGNILERFSAQQFPDLHSELNLSSLELGDSALYFCASSETGDSNQPQHFGDGTRLSIL.

This clonotype was seen many times. This sequence joins TRBV9 and TRBJ2-7, with D perhaps matching TRBD1 or TRBD2 (5 bases each). The CDR3 length is 14 residues. Trimming removed 4 bases at V and 4 bases at J, with 15 bases between. CDR1 is SGDLS, CDR2 YYNGEE, per germline. The DNA for the CDR3 is TGTGCCAGCAGCTCCCGGGACGGCCTATACGAGCAGTACTTC. Translating gives CASSSRDGLYEQYF.

The table lists this clonotype with a few counts. V usage is TRBV27 and J usage is TRBJ2-7; weak D call: TRBD1 (5 bases). Per germline, CDR1 MNHEY and CDR2 SMNVEV (reference sequence). Trimming left V 2 bases short and J 2 bases short, with 13 bases between. The CDR3 covers 15 residues. CDR3 DNA: TGTGCCAGCAGTTTAAGTTTGCAGGGAACCTACGAGCAGTACGTC. This translates into CASSLSLQGTYEQYV.

This clonotype was detected a few times. The chain has TRBV7-6 and TRBJ1-1; possible D gene TRBD1, 6 bases. The V gene's germline CDR1 is SGHVS and CDR2 FNYEAQ. The CDR3 loop spans 14 amino acids. The V gene lost 0 bases and the J gene lost 4 bases, with 9 bases spanning the gap. The CDR3 reads CASSLAGGPTEAFF. The CDR3 nucleotides are TGTGCCAGCAGCTTAGCGGGGGGGCCCACTGAAGCTTTCTTT.

Ten or more counts support this clonotype. The CDR3 DNA follows: TGCGCCAGCAGCCGCCTGGACAGAGATACAGATACGCAGTATTTT. Encoded protein: CASSRLDRDTDTQYF. The V and J genes are TRBV4-3 and TRBJ2-3; tentatively, D is TRBD1 (6 bases). Trimming removed 4 bases at V and 3 bases at J, with 14 bases between. CDR1 and CDR2 (germline): LGHNA, YSLEER. CDR3 length: 15 amino acids.

In this sample, this clonotype turned up many times. The rearrangement joins TRBV7-2 to TRBJ2-5; tentative D call: TRBD2 (7 bases). The CDR3 sequence is 15 residues long. Germline lookup yields CDR1 SGHTA and CDR2 FQGNSA. Trimming took off 0 bases at V and 2 bases at J, with 10 bases between the two ends. CDR3 residues: CASSLAGGRQETQYF. The CDR3 coding sequence is TGTGCCAGCAGCTTAGCGGGGGGGCGTCAAGAGACCCAGTACTTC. Full variable domain (outside the CDR3, taken from reference TRBV7-2 and TRBJ2-5): GAGVSQSPSNKVTEKGKDVELRCDPISGHTALYWYRQSLGQGLEFLIYFQGNSAPDKSGLPSDRFSAERTGGSVSTLTIQRTQQEDSAVYLCASSLAGGRQETQYFGPGTRLLVL.

This clonotype was picked up a small number of times. The chain links TRBV5-1 to TRBJ2-2, with TRBD1 identical over 7 bases. This CDR3 is built from 14 residues. Germline values: CDR1 SGHRS, CDR2 YFSETQ. The V and J ends lost 6 bases and 0 bases, in that order; junction bases with no gene match: 2. CDR3 residues: CASIGTANTGELFF. For the CDR3, the DNA is TGCGCCAGCATCGGGACAGCGAACACCGGGGAGCTGTTTTTT.

In its sample, this clonotype was seen a few times. V is TRBV20-1 and J is TRBJ1-1; D is uncertain. Germline assignment: CDR1 DFQATT and CDR2 SNEGSKA (reference sequence). This CDR3 is built from 12 residues. The germline V and J ends were trimmed by 0 bases and 6 bases, with 8 bases remaining between them. CDR3 amino acids: CSARDGKPEAFF. The CDR3 coding sequence is TGCAGTGCTAGAGACGGCAAGCCTGAAGCTTTCTTT.

V usage is TRBV7-9 and J usage is TRBJ2-1; 7 bases agree with TRBD2. The CDR3 has 13 amino acids. The V gene's germline CDR1 is SEHNR and CDR2 FQNEAQ (reference sequence). The V segment lost 6 bases and the J segment 9 bases; nucleotides outside the gene matches: 8. CDR3 coding DNA: TGTGCCAGCAGTTTCGACGGGGGGACTGAGCAGTTCTTC. It specifies CASSFDGGTEQFF.

This chain uses TRBV20-1 with TRBJ2-5; D is possibly TRBD1 (5 bases). The CDR3 spans 15 residues. V was cut by 6 bases and J by 2 bases, with 19 bases left in between. CDR1 DFQATT and CDR2 SNEGSKA come from the germline V gene (reference sequence). The CDR3 region has the DNA TGCAGTGCCCCCGGATCAGGACACACGCAAGAGACCCAGTACTTC. Protein: CSAPGSGHTQETQYF.

This clonotype was seen many times. CDR3 DNA: TGTGCCAGCAGTTACTCTTTGGCAGGGAGTTTGTATGGCTACACCTTC. It encodes CASSYSLAGSLYGYTF. This chain links TRBV6-5 with TRBJ1-2; the D gene is possibly TRBD1 (5 bases). Germline assignment: CDR1 MNHEY and CDR2 SVGAGI. This CDR3 has 16 amino acids. The V end was cut by 0 bases, the J end by 5 bases, with 16 bases between.

The V and J genes are TRBV10-3 and TRBJ2-3; the D gene is possibly TRBD2 (6 bases). The CDR3 length is 16 residues. Trimming shortened V by 4 bases and J by 0 bases, and 14 bases separated the two germline ends. From germline, CDR1 is ENHRY and CDR2 SYGVKD. CDR3 nucleotides: TGTGCCATCAGTGGGGACTTTGCAACTAGCACAGATACGCAGTATTTT. This translates into CAISGDFATSTDTQYF.

The chain recombines TRBV9 with TRBJ2-7, with D hard to call. Germline CDR1 is SGDLS and CDR2 is YYNGEE. Trimming removed 0 bases from V and 3 bases from J, with 13 bases in between. The CDR3 runs 15 residues. The CDR3 nucleotides are TGTGCCAGCAGCGTAGAGCCCAAAGCCGGCTACGAGCAGTACTTC. Translating gives CASSVEPKAGYEQYF.

This clonotype was counted once. The rearrangement links TRBV7-8 to TRBJ2-1; tentative D call: TRBD2 (6 bases). The ends were cut back, 0 bases at V and 10 bases at J, with 19 bases in the middle. Germline CDR1 and CDR2: SGHVS and FQNEAQ. The CDR3 runs 16 residues. The CDR3 sequence: CASSLAEGGPTYEQFF. The CDR3 DNA follows: TGTGCCAGCAGCTTAGCGGAGGGCGGTCCAACCTACGAGCAGTTCTTC.

Notes on this clonotype: Mismatch with germline at one junction end may stem from a read error. This chain uses TRBV12-3 or TRBV12-4 with TRBJ1-4, with D hard to call. The CDR3 extends over 15 amino acids. The CDR3 is CASSLVSPTNEELFF. CDR3 DNA sequence: TGTGCCAGCAGTTTAGTCTCCCCAACTAATGAAGAACTGTTTTTT.

The V gene is TRBV4-3, the J gene TRBJ2-1; D is unclear. CDR3 length: 13 amino acids. The germline V gene encodes CDR1 LGHNA and CDR2 YSLEER. Trimming stripped 0 bases from V and 12 bases from J, with 12 bases between. The CDR3 DNA sequence: TGCGCCAGCAGCCAAGATATCGCAGCAGGGCAGTTCTTC. The encoded protein is CASSQDIAAGQFF.

This clonotype was observed a few times. The rearrangement uses TRBV2 and TRBJ2-3; weak D call: TRBD1 (6 bases). This CDR3 comprises 13 residues. Germline CDR1 reads SNHLY; CDR2 reads FYNNEI. V gave up 8 bases and J gave up 6 bases, with 15 bases separating them. CDR3 coding DNA: TGTGCCAGCGCGAAACAGGGTTTGGATACGCAGTATTTT. Translation gives CASAKQGLDTQYF.

The chain has TRBV6-2 or TRBV6-3 and TRBJ2-3; TRBD2 might be the D (5 bases). Germline V gives CDR1 MNHEY, CDR2 SVGEGT. The CDR3 covers 13 residues. Trimming pared 7 bases from V and 1 base from J, leaving 9 bases between. Written as DNA, the CDR3 is TGTGCCAGCACTAGTAGCGGCACAGATACGCAGTATTTT. Amino acids: CASTSSGTDTQYF.

The chain is built from TRBV6-1 and TRBJ2-5; the match to TRBD2 covers 7 bases. J was trimmed by 4 bases and V by 2 bases; bases with no gene match: 4. Germline assignment: CDR1 MNHNS and CDR2 SASEGT. The CDR3 is made up of 14 amino acids. The CDR3 protein is CASSESSGGETQYF. The CDR3 DNA reads TGTGCCAGCAGTGAATCGTCGGGGGGAGAGACCCAGTACTTC.

This clonotype appeared many times. J is TRBJ1-2 and V is TRBV5-1; D is ambiguous. V was trimmed by 0 bases and J by 5 bases, leaving 11 bases between them. The CDR3 totals 14 residues. Per germline, CDR1 SGHRS and CDR2 YFSETQ. The CDR3 is CASSLGQDAYGYTF. In DNA form, the CDR3 reads TGCGCCAGCAGCTTGGGCCAGGACGCGTATGGCTACACCTTC.

This clonotype was found many times. The genes are TRBV4-3 and TRBJ2-5; D remains ambiguous. Looked up from germline, CDR1 is LGHNA and CDR2 is YSLEER. The CDR3 runs 16 residues. Trimming shortened V by 1 base and J by 1 base, and 13 bases separated the two germline ends. The CDR3 loop reads CASSQVTQRLQETQYF. The DNA of the CDR3 is TGCGCCAGCAGCCAAGTAACACAGCGACTCCAAGAGACCCAGTACTTC.

This clonotype was observed a handful of times. The chain combines TRBV2 with TRBJ1-3; TRBD1 matches at 7 bases. Germline loops: CDR1 SNHLY, CDR2 FYNNEI. This CDR3 spans 16 amino acids. V was pared by 8 bases and J by 3 bases, with 13 bases of the junction left unmatched. CDR3 sequence reads: CASGGADRVDGNTIYF. The DNA for the CDR3 is TGTGCCAGCGGGGGAGCCGACAGGGTGGATGGAAACACCATATATTTT.

There are a few counts of this clonotype. The genes are TRBV20-1 and TRBJ2-1, with 11 bases identical to TRBD2. The CDR3 runs to 13 residues. In germline, CDR1 is DFQATT, CDR2 SNEGSKA (reference sequence). V lost 5 bases and J lost 7; bases outside the gene matches: 4. In DNA form, the CDR3 reads TGCAGTGCTGGGACTAGCGGCCTGAATGAGCAGTTCTTC. Residues: CSAGTSGLNEQFF.